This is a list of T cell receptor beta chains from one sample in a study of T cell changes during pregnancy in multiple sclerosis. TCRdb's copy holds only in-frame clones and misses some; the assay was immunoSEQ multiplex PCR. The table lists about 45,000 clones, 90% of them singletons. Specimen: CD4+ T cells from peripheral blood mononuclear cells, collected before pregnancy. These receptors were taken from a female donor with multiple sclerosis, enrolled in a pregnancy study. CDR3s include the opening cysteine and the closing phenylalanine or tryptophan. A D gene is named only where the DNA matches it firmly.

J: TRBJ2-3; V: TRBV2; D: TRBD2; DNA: TGTGCCAGCAGTGAAAGACTAGCGGGGGGGACGCGCACAGATACGCAGTATTTT; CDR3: CASSERLAGGTRTDTQYF
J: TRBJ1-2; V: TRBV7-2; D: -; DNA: TGTGCCAGCAGCTTAAAGAACGGAGGGATCTCGGGAGGCTACACCTTC; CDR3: CASSLKNGGISGGYTF
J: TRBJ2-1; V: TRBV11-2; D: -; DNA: TGTGCCAGCAGCTTGAGAGAAACGCAGTTCTTC; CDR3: CASSLRETQFF
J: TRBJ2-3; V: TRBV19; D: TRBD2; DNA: TGTGCCAGTAGTTTGGGGGGGAGCACAGATACGCAGTATTTT; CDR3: CASSLGGSTDTQYF
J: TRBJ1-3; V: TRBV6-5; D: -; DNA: TGTGCCAGCAGTGTTTACTCTGGAAACACCATATATTTT; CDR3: CASSVYSGNTIYF
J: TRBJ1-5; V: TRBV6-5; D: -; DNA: TGTGCCAGCAGTTACTCGCAGACTAAAAATCAGCCCCAGCATTTT; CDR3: CASSYSQTKNQPQHF
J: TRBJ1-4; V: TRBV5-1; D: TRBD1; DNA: TGCGCCAGCGCCAAGGACAGGGCTGTCGGGACTAATGAAAAACTGTTTTTT; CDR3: CASAKDRAVGTNEKLFF
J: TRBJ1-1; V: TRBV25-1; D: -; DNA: TGTGCCAGCACGGGACTGCACGGGGAAGCTTTCTTT; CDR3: CASTGLHGEAFF
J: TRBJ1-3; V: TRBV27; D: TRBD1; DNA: TGTGCCAGCAGTGCATGGACAGGGGGCAGGGGAAACACCATATATTTT; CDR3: CASSAWTGGRGNTIYF
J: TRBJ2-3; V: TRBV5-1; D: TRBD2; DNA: TGCGCCAGCAGCCGGGGACTAGCGGATACGCAGTATTTT; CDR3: CASSRGLADTQYF
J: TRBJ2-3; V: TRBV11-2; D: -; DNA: TGTGCCAGCAGCTTAGATCTTCCCACAGATACGCAGTATTTT; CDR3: CASSLDLPTDTQYF
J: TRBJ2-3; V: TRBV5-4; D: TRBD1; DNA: TGTGCCAGCAGCTCTACAGGGGTGGCAGATACGCAGTATTTT; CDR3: CASSSTGVADTQYF
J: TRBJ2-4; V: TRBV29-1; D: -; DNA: TGCAGCGTCCCCCGGGACACAGATGATTTAGCCAAAAACATTCAGTACTTC; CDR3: CSVPRDTDDLAKNIQYF
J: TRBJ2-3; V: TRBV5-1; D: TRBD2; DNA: TGCGCCAGCAGCTTGGTTTCTAGCGGTATTGCAGATACGCAGTATTTT; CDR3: CASSLVSSGIADTQYF
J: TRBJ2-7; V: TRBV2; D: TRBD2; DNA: TGTGCCACCAGTGGGACTAGCGGGGGGGAGCAGTACTTC; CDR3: CATSGTSGGEQYF
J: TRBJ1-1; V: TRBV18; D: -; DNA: TGTGCCAGCTCACCACCCGGGTCCGAGGACACTGAAGCTTTCTTT; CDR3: CASSPPGSEDTEAFF
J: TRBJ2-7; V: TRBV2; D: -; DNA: TGTGCCAGCTTCTTCTACGAGCAGTACTTC; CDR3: CASFFYEQYF
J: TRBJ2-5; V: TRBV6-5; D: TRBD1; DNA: TGTGCCAGCAGCCTTGGGACAGCGCCACTGGAGACCCAGTACTTC; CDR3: CASSLGTAPLETQYF
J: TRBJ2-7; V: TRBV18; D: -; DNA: TGTGCCAGCTCTAGGGCGGGATCTAACCCTCGCTCCTACGAGCAGTACTTC; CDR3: CASSRAGSNPRSYEQYF
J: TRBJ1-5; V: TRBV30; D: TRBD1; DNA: TGTGCCTGGAGTCCGGGACAGCCTAATCAGCCCCAGCATTTT; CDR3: CAWSPGQPNQPQHF
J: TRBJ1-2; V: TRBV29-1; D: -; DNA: TGCAGCGTGAGGGACACGTACTATGGCTACACCTTC; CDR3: CSVRDTYYGYTF
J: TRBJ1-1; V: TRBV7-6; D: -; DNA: TGTGCCAGCAGCTTAGGACAGAACACTGAAGCTTTCTTT; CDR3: CASSLGQNTEAFF